The source of this T cell receptor (beta chain) is a study of patients and donors after allogeneic stem cell transplantation. TCRdb re-derived calls from the RT-PCR reads in MiXCR, one entry per CDR3 protein. Among approximately 31,000 distinct CDR3 sequences listed, around 33% were seen once. The CDR3 length is 12 residues. V shed 5 bases and J shed 8 bases, with 10 bases lying between them. Per the germline V gene, CDR1 is MNHEY and CDR2 is SVGAGI. The J gene is TRBJ1-5, the V gene TRBV6-5; D may be TRBD1 (5 bases). The origin of this receptor is a human donor who was either an allogeneic HSCT recipient or a stem cell or donor lymphocyte infusion donor (not recorded which). It is not recorded whose cells these are; they may come from a transplant donor. The sample was blood, either unsorted or a sorted T cell fraction (not recorded which). The CDR3 loop reads CASSGPGEPQHF. CDR3 nucleotides: TGTGCCAGCAGTGGGCCGGGGGAGCCCCAGCATTTT.